Below, 16 T cell receptor beta chains from the same sample are listed, as sequenced in a study of identical twins. TCRdb reprocessed the 5' RACE reads with MiXCR, giving one entry per CDR3 protein. The table records 450,000 or so distinct CDR3 sequences, roughly an eighth of them present only once. The same data also contributed to another study, on yellow fever vaccine responses in identical twins.

Specimen: CD4+ T cells sorted from blood. The receptors come from a woman between 18 and 30 years old in good health.

This clonotype was detected only a few times. This chain joins TRBV3-1 and TRBJ1-6; tentative D call: TRBD1 (6 bases). The CDR3 is 13 residues long. The V gene's germline CDR1 is LGHDT and CDR2 YNNKEL (reference sequence). Trimming stripped 6 bases from V and 6 bases from J, with 9 bases between. The CDR3 nucleotides are TGTGCCAGCAGTTGGGGGGCTAATTCACCCCTCCACTTT. Translation: CASSWGANSPLHF.

This clonotype was counted between two and nine times. The V call is TRBV12-3 or TRBV12-4, the J call TRBJ2-7; TRBD1 matches 10 bases. V shed 6 bases, J shed 4 bases, and the junction held 12 bases outside the gene matches. The CDR3 runs 16 residues. In DNA form, the CDR3 reads TGTGCCAGCAGCCAAGTCGTTAGGACAGGGGGGTACGAGCAGTACTTC. Protein: CASSQVVRTGGYEQYF.

This clonotype was detected only a few times. This chain uses TRBV10-3 with TRBJ1-6; no definite D call. The CDR3 contains 15 residues. Germline V CDR1 and CDR2: ENHRY, SYGVKD. Trimming pared 0 bases from V and 5 bases from J, leaving 8 bases between. CDR3 in DNA: TGTGCCATCAGTGAGTCGGACGGAAATAATTCACCCCTCCACTTT. Protein sequence: CAISESDGNNSPLHF.

The V gene is TRBV18, the J gene TRBJ2-7; D call uncertain. From germline, CDR1 is KGHSH and CDR2 LQKENI. The CDR3 spans 13 residues. Trimming shortened V by 2 bases and J by 4 bases, and 9 bases separated the two germline ends. The DNA for the CDR3 is TGTGCCAGCTCACCAGGTGCAGTTTACGAGCAGTACTTC. It is translated as CASSPGAVYEQYF.

This sequence joins TRBV28 and TRBJ1-5; 8 bases are shared with TRBD1. This CDR3 is built from 15 residues. CDR1 is MDHEN, CDR2 SYDVKM, per germline. The V gene end was trimmed by 4 bases and the J gene end by 2 bases; junction bases not matched to a gene: 4. The CDR3 loop reads CASSSGQARNQPQHF. The DNA for the CDR3 is TGTGCCAGCAGTTCGGGACAGGCGCGCAATCAGCCCCAGCATTTT.

CDR3 DNA: TGTGCCAGCAGCCGGACAATCGGGGCAGATACGCAGTATTTT. Translation gives CASSRTIGADTQYF. V gene TRBV5-5 combines with J gene TRBJ2-3; D might be TRBD1 or TRBD2, each matching 5 bases. Deletions cut 4 bases from V and 4 bases from J, with 13 bases between. The CDR3 sequence is 14 residues long. Looked up from germline, CDR1 is SGHKS and CDR2 is YYEKEE (reference sequence).

The CDR3 loop is CASGSRNTQYF. CDR3 nucleotides: TGTGCTAGTGGTTCCAGAAATACGCAGTATTTT. The chain employs TRBV12-5 and TRBJ2-3; D is undetermined. CDR1 and CDR2 from the germline V gene are LGHNT and FRNRAP. CDR3 length equals 11 residues. V shed 4 bases and J shed 7 bases, with 6 bases lying between them.

This clonotype was detected a few times. The chain has TRBV2 and TRBJ2-2; TRBD2 aligns across 13 bases. The CDR3 consists of 15 residues. The J segment lost 8 bases and the V segment lost 7 bases, leaving 7 bases of the junction unmatched. CDR1 is SNHLY and CDR2 is FYNNEI in the germline V gene. In DNA, the CDR3 is TGTGCCAGCAAGTGGACTAGCGGGAGTAGGGGGGAGCTGTTTTTT. Translating it yields CASKWTSGSRGELFF.

This clonotype came up a few times. The chain is built from TRBV27 and TRBJ2-1; 8 bases are shared with TRBD2. Germline values: CDR1 MNHEY, CDR2 SMNVEV (reference sequence). This CDR3 is built from 16 residues. Losses at the gene ends were 6 bases for V and 10 bases for J; bases not matched to a gene: 17. The CDR3 coding sequence is TGTGCCAGCAGCACCCAAGGCCTAGCGGGTACGCAGGAGCAGTTCTTC. Amino acids: CASSTQGLAGTQEQFF.

V and J are TRBV2 and TRBJ2-7; 10 bases are a match to TRBD2. Germline CDR1 SNHLY, CDR2 FYNNEI. The length of the CDR3 is 18 residues. V shed 11 bases and J 3 bases; nucleotides not matched to a gene: 22. CDR3 nucleotides: TGTGCCTTCTGTTTCGGTAGCGGGGGGTTGGTCATTGGCTACGAGCAGTACTTC. Amino acids: CAFCFGSGGLVIGYEQYF. The full variable domain, completed using reference TRBV2 and TRBJ2-7, is EPEVTQTPSHQVTQMGQEVILRCVPISNHLYFYWYRQILGQKVEFLVSFYNNEISEKSEIFDDQFSVERPDGSNFTLKIRSTKLEDSAMYFCAFCFGSGGLVIGYEQYFGPGTRLTVT.

This clonotype was counted a few times. The rearrangement links TRBV7-2 to TRBJ2-3; 10 bases map to TRBD2. CDR3 length equals 17 residues. V was pared by 2 bases and J by 3 bases, with 8 bases of the junction left unmatched. CDR1 is SGHTA and CDR2 is FQGNSA in the germline V gene. CDR3 amino acids: CASSLPLLAGKTDTQYF. CDR3 nucleotide sequence: TGTGCCAGCAGCTTACCCCTACTAGCGGGAAAGACAGATACGCAGTATTTT.

This clonotype was counted a few times. The chain couples TRBV7-8 to TRBJ2-6, with 13 bases aligning to TRBD2. V shed 2 bases, J shed 4 bases, and the junction held 11 bases outside the gene matches. The CDR3 totals 20 residues. CDR1 and CDR2 from the germline V gene are SGHVS and FQNEAQ. CDR3 protein: CASSLRGLAGVRGGANVLTF. The CDR3 DNA reads as TGTGCCAGCAGCTTAAGAGGACTAGCGGGAGTTCGTGGAGGGGCCAACGTCCTGACTTTC.

The CDR3 nucleotides are TGTGCCAGCAGTTACCGGACAGGGTCGTCCTACAATGAGCAGTTCTTC. Translated, it gives CASSYRTGSSYNEQFF. J is TRBJ2-1 and V is TRBV6-5, with TRBD1 identical over 8 bases. Germline trimming cut 2 bases from V and 1 base from J; bases unmatched to any gene: 4. In germline, CDR1 is MNHEY, CDR2 SVGAGI. CDR3 size: 16 residues.

The rearrangement uses TRBV2 and TRBJ1-5, with a weak D call TRBD1 (6 bases). This CDR3 contains 14 residues. Germline V gives CDR1 SNHLY, CDR2 FYNNEI. Trimming removed 4 bases from V and 3 bases from J, with 10 bases in between. The CDR3 reads CASSGGDNNQPQHF. CDR3 sequence (DNA): TGTGCCAGCAGTGGTGGGGACAACAATCAGCCCCAGCATTTT.

This clonotype was seen at least ten times. The V call is TRBV20-1, the J call TRBJ2-3; 8 bases agree with TRBD2. The germline CDR1 and CDR2 sequences are DFQATT and SNEGSKA (reference sequence). CDR3 length: 14 amino acids. V was pared by 3 bases and J by 3 bases, with 5 bases of the junction left unmatched. The CDR3 here is CSASIAGITDTQYF. For the CDR3, the DNA is TGCAGTGCTAGTATAGCGGGGATTACAGATACGCAGTATTTT.

This clonotype has only a few counts. The chain recombines TRBV6-2 or TRBV6-3 with TRBJ1-1, with 8 bases that match TRBD1. CDR3 length: 14 amino acids. Trimming removed 6 bases from V and 6 bases from J; junction bases left unmatched: 9. Germline V lookup: CDR1 MNHEY, CDR2 SVGEGT. Here the CDR3 DNA reads TGTGCCAGCAGCGTCGACAGGGGAGTAGCTGAAGCTTTCTTT. Translated: CASSVDRGVAEAFF.